This T cell receptor (beta chain) comes out of a study of blood T cells in healthy people across ages (dated by TCRdb to the mid-2010s). With regard to the full study: Template switching captured roughly one uniquely barcoded TCR beta cDNA molecule per two T cells in model experiments. To track age-related changes in TCR beta repertoire diversity, the study relied on deep sequencing normalized with unique cDNA molecular identifiers. Two additional independent replicas of 1 million unique cDNA reads from the same blood draw were analyzed for two donors (one aged 18 to 29 and one aged 80 or older). Donors were grouped into four age groups: young (average 16 years), middle-aged (about 38), aged (around 62) and long-lived (about 89). To avoid experimental bias, donors of different ages were distributed randomly across sequencing lanes. Overall study outcomes, separate from this receptor: Because profiling used bulk unsorted PBMCs, naive and antigen-experienced compartments could not be compared conclusively. Because donor CMV infection status was unknown, age-related changes in expanded clonotypes were potentially confounded. The percentage of naive T cells measured by flow cytometry correlated strongly with observed TCR beta diversity. Compared with the aged group, the long-lived group had more naive CD4+ T cells, fewer expanded clones and increased TCR diversity, a pattern suggesting age selection. Estimates of total diversity based on one million sequenced T cells were considered lower bounds and underestimates. As age increased, observed TCR beta diversity per million T cells dropped in a roughly linear way, and a significant reduction was already evident by age roughly 36.

Receptor libraries were prepared by 5' RACE. This sample was sequenced with an Illumina HiSeq 2500. A second PCR of about 7 to 12 cycles was performed with a sample-barcoded 5' primer and a J-beta primer mix. A template-switch 5' adaptor carrying 12 random nucleotides introduced a unique molecular identifier onto each TCR beta cDNA molecule. Each sample yielded at least 2.5 million CDR3-containing paired-end reads. All of the RNA was converted into first-strand cDNA using the Mint cDNA synthesis kit, with a TRBC-specific oligonucleotide serving as the primer. All cDNA was treated with uracil-DNA glycosylase and then went through a first 18-cycle PCR with the universal primers M1SS and BC2_uni_R. The original pipeline was this. Each sample was normalized by randomly selecting 1 million high-quality reads, each carrying a distinct molecular identifier. Reads with shared molecular identifiers were discarded instead of being binned into consensus sequences. CDR3 identification, clonotype clustering and error correction used MiTCR with a Q25 quality threshold and the strictest error-elimination algorithm. A nonparametric unseen species model with Euler transformation was used to estimate a lower bound on total TCR beta diversity. The public reads were quality trimmed at Q25 with fastp and then assembled into clones with MiXCR by TCRdb, keeping productive beta chains. All rows with the same CDR3 protein become a single entry with the most common DNA and genes. TCRdb assigned the V and J calls; the authors' analysis was not used. Here the sample has nearly 1 million distinct CDR3 sequences; just over 50% occur a single time. The top ten constitute about 22% of the sample.

This clonotype was seen only a few times. Its antigen remains undetermined. Within one base of it there is no much larger clone, and no base qualities were kept. Systemically healthy Caucasian individuals from Russia, 39 in total and aged 6 to 90 years, were included as donors. Each donor gave ten milliliters of peripheral blood, collected into EDTA-treated Vacutainer tubes. Ficoll-Paque density-gradient centrifugation was used to isolate PBMCs, with at least 7 million per sample. Total RNA was extracted from PBMCs with Trizol reagent, with at least 5 micrograms obtained per sample. For every donor, an aliquot of PBMCs went through flow cytometry to measure the percentages of naive CD45RAhigh/CD27high T cells. The receptor was derived from a woman in her sixties or seventies in good health. Sequenced sample: blood.

The nucleotides are TGTGCCAGCAGTCCTGGACAGCAAACCTACGAGCAGTACTTC. It encodes CASSPGQQTYEQYF. This chain is built from TRBV28 and TRBJ2-7; perhaps TRBD1 is the D gene, with 6 bases matching. Inclusive of the bounding cysteine and phenylalanine, the CDR3 is 14 residues long. Only CDR3 DNA is held: 42 bases, read in frame from base 1. The germline V gene encodes CDR1 MDHEN and CDR2 SYDVKM. V is shortened by 5 bases, J by 2 bases, and the region joining them spans 13 bases.